This T cell receptor beta chain was found in a study of molecular identifiers for immune sequencing clone quantification. General study findings and limits: Barcode-sharing identical TCR molecules could underestimate highly expanded clone sizes. In naive cells, under 1% of molecules belonged to clones above 20 RNA copies, against over 99% in effector cells.

TCRdb re-called the PCR reads with MiXCR, one entry per CDR3 protein. The repertoire holds approximately 500,000 distinct CDR3 sequences, with 20% to 25% as singletons. There are many counts of this clonotype. Its antigen is undetermined. Trimming took 3 bases from V and 1 from J, leaving 16 bases between them. CDR1 MDHEN and CDR2 SYDVKM come from the germline V gene. The CDR3 is 17 amino acids. The V call is TRBV28, the J call TRBJ1-5; TRBD1 is a possible D gene (5 bases). The sequence came from a human donor in good health. Some libraries in this study had Jurkat cell RNA spiked in. What was sequenced was naive CD8+ T cells from blood, with Jurkat cell RNA spiked in. Subset here: FACS-sorted CD8+CD4-CCR7+CD45RA+ naive T cells. CDR3 sequence (DNA): TGTGCCAGCAGTTTCCCACTGATTCGGGGGAGCAATCAGCCCCAGCATTTT. As protein: CASSFPLIRGSNQPQHF.